This T cell receptor (beta chain) came from a study of patients and donors after allogeneic stem cell transplantation. This clonotype showed up just once. Germline V lookup: CDR1 MGHRA, CDR2 YSYEKL. Trimming stripped 6 bases from V and 1 base from J, with 16 bases between. The CDR3 is 16 residues long. TCRdb reanalysed the RT-PCR reads using MiXCR and keeps one entry per CDR3 protein. The repertoire holds some 960,000 distinct CDR3 sequences, with approximately 18% as singletons. The chain is built from TRBV4-1 and TRBJ2-1, with D tentatively TRBD1 (6 bases). The source of this sequence is a human donor who was either an allogeneic HSCT recipient or a stem cell or donor lymphocyte infusion donor (not recorded which). It is not recorded whose cells these are; they may come from a transplant donor. Sequencing input: blood, either unsorted or a sorted T cell fraction (not recorded which). In DNA, the CDR3 is TGCGCCAGCAGGGACGTCAGGGGACCATCCTACAATGAGCAGTTCTTC. Amino acids: CASRDVRGPSYNEQFF.